The 29 T cell receptor beta chains given below trace back to one sample, sequenced in a study of blood T cell repertoires in COVID-19. Clones were read by immunoSEQ multiplex PCR, and TCRdb kept only the in-frame ones, dropping some. The sample holds 650,000 to 800,000 clones, 85% to 90% seen once. Source material: peripheral blood. Receptors originate from a woman between 18 and 29 years old with acute or convalescent COVID-19.

This chain connects TRBV6-5 to TRBJ2-3; 11 bases fit TRBD2. V was clipped by 6 bases and J by 3 bases; unmatched bases: 5. The V gene's germline CDR1 is MNHEY and CDR2 SVGAGI. The CDR3 loop spans 15 amino acids. The CDR3 DNA follows: TGTGCCAGCAGCGGAACTAGCGGGGGAACAGATACGCAGTATTTT. Translation gives CASSGTSGGTDTQYF.

CDR3 residues: CASGGSFAGELFF. The CDR3 region has the DNA TGTGCCAGTGGGGGCAGCTTCGCCGGGGAGCTGTTTTTT. The rearrangement uses TRBV5-8 and TRBJ2-2; D perhaps matches TRBD1 (6 bases). The CDR3 is 13 residues long. The V gene's germline CDR1 is SGHTS and CDR2 YDEGEE. Trimming cost V 8 bases and J 6 bases, with 14 bases left between them.

This CDR3 reads CSAQNTEAFF. DNA of the CDR3: TGCAGTGCTCAGAACACTGAAGCTTTCTTT. This rearrangement joins TRBV20-1 to TRBJ1-1; no clear D. The CDR3 extends over 10 amino acids. The V end was cut by 5 bases, the J end by 1 base, with 2 bases between. The germline V gene encodes CDR1 DFQATT and CDR2 SNEGSKA (reference sequence).

CDR3 coding DNA: TGCGCCAGCAGTGAGGGTAGGAACACCGGGGAGCTGTTTTTT. Translation gives CASSEGRNTGELFF. The V and J genes are TRBV10-1 and TRBJ2-2; D unresolved. V lost 2 bases and J lost 1, with 5 bases in between. This CDR3 is 14 amino acids long. The germline gives CDR1 WNHNN, CDR2 SYGVQD (reference sequence).

The table lists this clone with a few counts. V and J are TRBV7-2 and TRBJ2-1; weak D call: TRBD2 (6 bases). The CDR3 is 17 amino acids. The V end lost 1 base, the J end lost 4 bases, and 17 bases lay between the germline ends. Germline lookup yields CDR1 SGHTA and CDR2 FQGNSA. The CDR3 protein is CASSLVVAAYTYNEQFF. In DNA, the CDR3 is TGTGCCAGCAGCTTAGTGGTAGCGGCCTATACTTACAATGAGCAGTTCTTC.

This rearrangement joins TRBV9 to TRBJ2-3; 9 nucleotides line up with TRBD2. V lost 2 bases, J lost 7 bases, and 8 bases stayed unmatched. CDR1 is SGDLS, CDR2 YYNGEE, per germline. CDR3 length: 15 residues. CDR3 DNA sequence: TGTGCCAGCAGCGTGGGCGGGGGGGACCCCAATACGCAGTATTTT. It is translated as CASSVGGGDPNTQYF.

V is TRBV28 and J is TRBJ1-2; TRBD1 agrees at 8 bases. The J segment lost 8 bases and the V segment lost 5 bases, leaving 7 bases of the junction unmatched. CDR3 length: 13 residues. Germline assignment: CDR1 MDHEN and CDR2 SYDVKM. DNA of the CDR3: TGTGCCAGCAGTCTCCAGGGGGCGCGGGGCTACACCTTC. Its translation is CASSLQGARGYTF.

The chain is built from TRBV12-3 or TRBV12-4 and TRBJ1-2, with unresolved D. V lost 6 bases and J 4 bases, leaving 6 bases between the germline ends. CDR3 length equals 11 residues. CDR3 protein: CASSQVYGYTF. DNA of the CDR3: TGTGCCAGCAGCCAGGTCTATGGCTACACCTTC.

As DNA, the CDR3 is TGTGCCAGCAGCTCCTCATCCCACGGGTGGGGCAAGCAGTACTTC. Protein sequence: CASSSSSHGWGKQYF. The gene calls are TRBV7-2 and TRBJ2-7; possible D gene TRBD1, 5 bases. CDR1 is SGHTA, CDR2 FQGNSA, per germline. The V gene lost 4 bases and the J gene lost 8 bases, with 21 bases spanning the gap. This CDR3 is 15 amino acids long. Using reference TRBV7-2 and TRBJ2-7 for the parts outside the CDR3, the full variable domain is GAGVSQSPSNKVTEKGKDVELRCDPISGHTALYWYRQSLGQGLEFLIYFQGNSAPDKSGLPSDRFSAERTGGSVSTLTIQRTQQEDSAVYLCASSSSSHGWGKQYFGPGTRLTVT.

CDR3 sequence (DNA): TGCGCCAGCAGCTTGGTACAGGGCCTAAACTATGGCTACACCTTC. Translated: CASSLVQGLNYGYTF. J is TRBJ1-2 and V is TRBV5-1, with D possibly matching TRBD1 (6 bases). The V end lost 0 bases, the J end lost 2 bases, and 11 bases lay between the germline ends. The CDR3 length is 15 residues. Germline V gene data show CDR1 as SGHRS and CDR2 as YFSETQ.

V is TRBV6-5 and J is TRBJ1-2, with TRBD1 matching over 10 bases. The V segment lost 7 bases and the J segment 6 bases; nucleotides outside the gene matches: 11. The germline V gene encodes CDR1 MNHEY and CDR2 SVGAGI. The CDR3 has 15 amino acids. CDR3 DNA: TGTGCCAGCACCCACCCCGGGACAGGGGTGGATGGCTACACCTTC. Translating gives CASTHPGTGVDGYTF.

As regards this clone: The sample carries other DNA sequences with the same CDR3. The CDR3, as DNA: TGTGCCAGCAGTTCGGCAGGGGCTTACGGCTACACCTTC. It yields the protein CASSSAGAYGYTF. J is TRBJ1-2 and V is TRBV12-3 or TRBV12-4; D is perhaps TRBD1 (6 bases). The V and J ends lost 4 bases and 8 bases respectively, with 14 bases between them. CDR3 length equals 13 residues.

The chain recombines TRBV19 with TRBJ1-5; TRBD1 might be the D (6 bases). Trimming cost V 6 bases and J 9 bases, with 18 bases left between them. Germline CDR1 is LNHDA and CDR2 is SQIVND (reference sequence). CDR3 size: 14 residues. The CDR3 here is CASSTDGGGGPQHF. CDR3 DNA sequence: TGTGCCAGTAGCACTGACGGGGGGGGCGGGCCCCAGCATTTT. Full variable domain (outside the CDR3, taken from reference TRBV19 and TRBJ1-5): DGGITQSPKYLFRKEGQNVTLSCEQNLNHDAMYWYRQDPGQGLRLIYYSQIVNDFQKGDIAEGYSVSREKKESFPLTVTSAQKNPTAFYLCASSTDGGGGPQHFGDGTRLSIL.

V and J are TRBV7-6 and TRBJ1-2; D ambiguous. In germline, CDR1 is SGHVS, CDR2 FNYEAQ. The CDR3 contains 13 residues. The germline V and J ends were trimmed by 5 bases and 6 bases, with 13 bases remaining between them. The CDR3 reads CASSPELRDGYTF. The CDR3 coding sequence is TGTGCCAGCAGCCCGGAGCTGCGAGATGGCTACACCTTC.

V is TRBV19 and J is TRBJ1-1; 9 positions match TRBD1. The CDR3 length is 18 residues. Germline V CDR1 and CDR2: LNHDA, SQIVND (reference sequence). V dropped 5 bases and J dropped 1; count of bases not matched to a gene: 14. CDR3 region: CASSPGQGKSKRNTEAFF. The DNA of the CDR3 is TGTGCCAGTAGTCCGGGACAGGGTAAGTCCAAAAGGAACACTGAAGCTTTCTTT.

The chain joins TRBV7-2 to TRBJ2-5, with 7 nucleotides matching TRBD2. Germline V gene lookup returns CDR1 SGHTA and CDR2 FQGNSA. After removal of 3 bases from V and 5 bases from J, the junction contained 6 bases not matched to a gene. The CDR3 has 14 amino acids. The CDR3 nucleotides read TGTGCCAGCAGCTTTGGGCGGGGGTTCGAGACCCAGTACTTC. Protein: CASSFGRGFETQYF.

The CDR3 region is CASSYSTLGGRVEQYF. CDR3 nucleotides: TGTGCCAGCAGTTACTCGACGCTCGGGGGTCGGGTCGAGCAGTACTTC. This chain joins TRBV6-2 or TRBV6-3 and TRBJ2-7; D possibly corresponds to TRBD2 (6 bases). V dropped 0 bases and J dropped 6 bases, with 18 bases sitting between them. Germline V lookup: CDR1 MNHEY, CDR2 SVGEGT. The CDR3 extends over 16 amino acids.

The V call is TRBV24-1, the J call TRBJ2-1; 7 bases are a match to TRBD2. CDR1 is KGHDR, CDR2 SFDVKD, per germline. Trimming cost V 1 base and J 6 bases; bases outside gene matches: 8. The CDR3 consists of 16 residues. The CDR3 region has the DNA TGTGCCACCAGTGATTTAGCACTAGCGACCCTCAATGAGCAGTTCTTC. Translating it yields CATSDLALATLNEQFF.

In its sample, this clone was seen once. This chain joins TRBV6-2 or TRBV6-3 and TRBJ2-1; 9 bases line up with TRBD2. The CDR3 has 15 amino acids. CDR1 is MNHEY, CDR2 SVGEGT, per germline. J gave up 4 bases and V 5 bases, and 6 bases lay outside the gene matches. As DNA, the CDR3 is TGTGCCAGCAGTCCCCTGCGGGGGGGATACAATGAGCAGTTCTTC. Protein sequence: CASSPLRGGYNEQFF.

V usage is TRBV2 and J usage is TRBJ2-2, with 7 positions matching TRBD1. Per the germline V gene, CDR1 is SNHLY and CDR2 is FYNNEI. The V gene end was trimmed by 6 bases and the J gene end by 8 bases; junction bases not matched to a gene: 6. This CDR3 is built from 13 residues. CDR3 DNA sequence: TGTGCCAGCAGGGGAACAGGGGAGGGGGAGCTGTTTTTT. It codes for CASRGTGEGELFF.

V is TRBV4-1 and J is TRBJ1-2; D uncertain. The V end was cut by 5 bases, the J end by 8 bases, with 9 bases between. The CDR3 runs 11 residues. The germline V gene encodes CDR1 MGHRA and CDR2 YSYEKL. The CDR3 here is CASSTSRGYTF. CDR3 nucleotides: TGCGCCAGCAGCACCTCGAGGGGCTACACCTTC.

In this sample, this clone turned up a few times. The chain carries TRBV6-5 and TRBJ1-2; D call uncertain. The CDR3 totals 13 residues. V gave up 4 bases and J gave up 3 bases, with 9 bases separating them. The germline gives CDR1 MNHEY, CDR2 SVGAGI. CDR3 in amino acids: CASSFGSHYGYTF. The CDR3 DNA is TGTGCCAGCAGTTTCGGGTCTCACTATGGCTACACCTTC.

The chain employs TRBV12-3 or TRBV12-4 and TRBJ1-6; no firm D call. The CDR3 covers 13 residues. The germline V and J ends were trimmed by 5 bases and 9 bases, with 11 bases remaining between them. The CDR3 loop is CASSPDHSSPLHF. The CDR3 DNA sequence: TGTGCCAGCAGTCCCGATCACAGTTCACCCCTCCACTTT.

The rearrangement links TRBV19 to TRBJ2-3; tentative D call: TRBD1 (5 bases). V was trimmed by 4 bases and J by 3 bases, leaving 11 bases between them. Germline lookup yields CDR1 LNHDA and CDR2 SQIVND (reference sequence). This CDR3 region has 14 residues. The CDR3 DNA sequence: TGTGCCAGTAGTACGCTCAGGGAAACAGATACGCAGTATTTT. Translating it yields CASSTLRETDTQYF.

The chain employs TRBV29-1 and TRBJ1-2; TRBD1 matches 8 bases. This CDR3 comprises 12 residues. The J segment lost 12 bases and the V segment lost 5 bases, leaving 11 bases of the junction unmatched. In germline, CDR1 is SQVTM, CDR2 ANQGSEA. The CDR3, as DNA: TGCAGCGTTACCCAGGGGGCTCAGGAAAACACCTTC. Translated: CSVTQGAQENTF. The full variable domain, with the rest looked up from reference TRBV29-1 and TRBJ1-2, is SAVISQKPSRDICQRGTSLTIQCQVDSQVTMMFWYRQQPGQSLTLIATANQGSEATYESGFVIDKFPISRPNLTFSTLTVSNMSPEDSSIYLCSVTQGAQENTFGSGTRLTVV.

DNA for the CDR3: TGTGCCAGCAGCTTAGAGGGGGCCCAGGGGCAGCCCCAGCATTTT. Protein product: CASSLEGAQGQPQHF. The rearrangement uses TRBV7-2 and TRBJ1-5, with 7 bases aligning to TRBD1. This CDR3 is built from 15 residues. V lost 1 base and J lost 7; bases outside the gene matches: 7. CDR1 and CDR2 (germline): SGHTA, FQGNSA. Together with reference TRBV7-2 and TRBJ1-5, the CDR3 gives the full variable domain: GAGVSQSPSNKVTEKGKDVELRCDPISGHTALYWYRQSLGQGLEFLIYFQGNSAPDKSGLPSDRFSAERTGGSVSTLTIQRTQQEDSAVYLCASSLEGAQGQPQHFGDGTRLSIL.

This chain links TRBV7-6 with TRBJ2-5, with D perhaps TRBD1 (5 bases). Deletions cut 5 bases from V and 2 bases from J, with 15 bases between. The germline CDR1 and CDR2 sequences are SGHVS and FNYEAQ. This CDR3 contains 15 residues. CDR3 residues: CASSRLWQGQETQYF. CDR3 coding DNA: TGTGCCAGCAGCCGTCTCTGGCAGGGACAAGAGACCCAGTACTTC.

The chain recombines TRBV6-4 with TRBJ2-7; 9 bases match TRBD1. V was clipped by 6 bases and J by 1 base; unmatched bases: 4. Germline assignment: CDR1 MRHNA and CDR2 SNTAGT. The length of the CDR3 is 14 residues. CDR3 sequence: CASSRTGESYEQYF. In DNA, the CDR3 is TGTGCCAGCAGCAGGACAGGGGAATCCTACGAGCAGTACTTC.

The chain uses TRBV6-4 and TRBJ2-2; tentative D call: TRBD2 (6 bases). CDR1 and CDR2 (germline): MRHNA, SNTAGT. V was clipped by 4 bases and J by 1 base, with 13 bases between them. The CDR3 has 16 amino acids. Written as DNA, the CDR3 is TGTGCCAGCAGTGCAGGCCGGGACTTGAACACCGGGGAGCTGTTTTTT. It is translated as CASSAGRDLNTGELFF.